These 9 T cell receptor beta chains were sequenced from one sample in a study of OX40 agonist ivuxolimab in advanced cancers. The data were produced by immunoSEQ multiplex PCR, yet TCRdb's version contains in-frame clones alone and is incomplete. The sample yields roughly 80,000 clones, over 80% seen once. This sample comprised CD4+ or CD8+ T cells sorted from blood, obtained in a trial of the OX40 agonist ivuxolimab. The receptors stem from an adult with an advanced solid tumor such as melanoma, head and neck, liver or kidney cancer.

CDR3 sequence (DNA): TGCGCCAGCAGCACTATGCGTAGAGGGTCCGCCTCCTACAATGAGCAGTTCTTC. Its translation: CASSTMRRGSASYNEQFF. This chain links TRBV5-1 with TRBJ2-1, with TRBD2 as a possible D gene (5 bases). The CDR3 has 18 residues. Germline lookup yields CDR1 SGHRS and CDR2 YFSETQ. Trimming took 4 bases from V and 0 from J, leaving 20 bases between them.

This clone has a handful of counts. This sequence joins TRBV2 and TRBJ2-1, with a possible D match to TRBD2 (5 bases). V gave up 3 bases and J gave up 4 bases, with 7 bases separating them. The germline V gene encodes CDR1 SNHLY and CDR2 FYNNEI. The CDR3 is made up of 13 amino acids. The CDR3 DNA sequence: TGTGCCAGCAGTGAGGAGGCTTACAATGAGCAGTTCTTC. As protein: CASSEEAYNEQFF.

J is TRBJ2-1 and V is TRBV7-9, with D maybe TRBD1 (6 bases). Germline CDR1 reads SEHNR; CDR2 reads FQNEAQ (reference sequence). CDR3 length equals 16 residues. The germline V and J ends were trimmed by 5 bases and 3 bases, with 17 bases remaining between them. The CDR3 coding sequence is TGTGCCAGCAGCACGACCACCGACAGGATCTACAATGAGCAGTTCTTC. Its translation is CASSTTTDRIYNEQFF.

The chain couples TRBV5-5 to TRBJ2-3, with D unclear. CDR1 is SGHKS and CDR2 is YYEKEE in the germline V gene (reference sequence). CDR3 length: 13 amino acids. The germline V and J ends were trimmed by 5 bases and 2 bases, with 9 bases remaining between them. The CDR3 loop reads CASSLSTTDTQYF. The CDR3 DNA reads TGTGCCAGCAGTCTTTCTACCACAGATACGCAGTATTTT.

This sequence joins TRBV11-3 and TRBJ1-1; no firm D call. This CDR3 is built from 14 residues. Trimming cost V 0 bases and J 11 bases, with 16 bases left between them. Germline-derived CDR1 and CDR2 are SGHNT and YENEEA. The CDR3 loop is CASSLDGGEAKAFF. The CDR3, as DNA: TGTGCCAGCAGCTTAGATGGCGGGGAGGCGAAGGCTTTCTTT.

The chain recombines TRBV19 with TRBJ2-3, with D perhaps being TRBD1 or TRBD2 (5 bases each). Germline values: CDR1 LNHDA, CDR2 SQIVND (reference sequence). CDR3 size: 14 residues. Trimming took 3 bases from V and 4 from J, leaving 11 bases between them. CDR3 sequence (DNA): TGTGCCAGTAGTATTCAGGGAGTGGCAGATACGCAGTATTTT. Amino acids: CASSIQGVADTQYF.

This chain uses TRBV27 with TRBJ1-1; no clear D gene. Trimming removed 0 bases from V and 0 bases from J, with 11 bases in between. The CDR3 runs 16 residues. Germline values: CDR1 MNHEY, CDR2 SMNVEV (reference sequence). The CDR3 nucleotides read TGTGCCAGCAGTTTATCTTTTGGACGGGTGAACACTGAAGCTTTCTTT. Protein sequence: CASSLSFGRVNTEAFF.

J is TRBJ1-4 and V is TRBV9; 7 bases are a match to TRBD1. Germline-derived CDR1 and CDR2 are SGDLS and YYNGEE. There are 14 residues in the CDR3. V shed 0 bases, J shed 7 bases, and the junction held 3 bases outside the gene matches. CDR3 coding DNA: TGTGCCAGCAGCGTAGATTCAGGGGGTGAAAAACTGTTTTTT. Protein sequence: CASSVDSGGEKLFF.

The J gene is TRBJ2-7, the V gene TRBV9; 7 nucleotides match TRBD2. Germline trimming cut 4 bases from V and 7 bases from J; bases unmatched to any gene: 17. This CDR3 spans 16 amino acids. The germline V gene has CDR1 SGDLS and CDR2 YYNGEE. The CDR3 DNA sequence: TGTGCCAGCAGCCCAAGAGCGGGACGCGGCCTCGGGGAGCAGTACTTC. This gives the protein CASSPRAGRGLGEQYF.